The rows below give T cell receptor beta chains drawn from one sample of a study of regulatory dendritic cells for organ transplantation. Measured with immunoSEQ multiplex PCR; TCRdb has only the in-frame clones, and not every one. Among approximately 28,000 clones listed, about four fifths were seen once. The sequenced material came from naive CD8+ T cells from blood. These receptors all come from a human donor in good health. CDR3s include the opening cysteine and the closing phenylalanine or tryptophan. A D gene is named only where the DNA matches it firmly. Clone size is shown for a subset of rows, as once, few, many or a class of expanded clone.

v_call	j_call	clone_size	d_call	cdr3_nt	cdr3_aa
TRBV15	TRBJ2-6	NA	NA	TGTGCCACCAGCAGAGATAGGGACACCACCCGCTCTGGGGCCAACGTCCTGACTTTC	CATSRDRDTTRSGANVLTF
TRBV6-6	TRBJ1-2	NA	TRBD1	TGTGCCGTTACAGGGGGCGGGGGAATTGGCTACACCTTC	CAVTGGGGIGYTF
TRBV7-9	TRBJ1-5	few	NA	TGTGCCAGCAGCCCCAAGGGAGCTAGCAATCAGCCCCAGCATTTT	CASSPKGASNQPQHF
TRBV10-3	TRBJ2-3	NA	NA	TGTGCCATCAGTGAGTCGCACAGGTTAGCTAGCACAGATACGCAGTATTTT	CAISESHRLASTDTQYF
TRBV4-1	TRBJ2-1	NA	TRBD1	TGCGCCAGCAGCCCACAGGGACAGGCCTACAATGAGCAGTTCTTC	CASSPQGQAYNEQFF
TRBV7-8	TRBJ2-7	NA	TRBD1	TGTGCCAGCAGCCTAGACAGGGGCCGCAACGAGCAGTACTTC	CASSLDRGRNEQYF
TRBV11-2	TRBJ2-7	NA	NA	TGTGCCAGCAGCCTAATCTACGAGCAGTACTTC	CASSLIYEQYF
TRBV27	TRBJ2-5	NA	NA	TGTGCCAGCAGTTTACTGGACTTTCCAGAGACCCAGTACTTC	CASSLLDFPETQYF
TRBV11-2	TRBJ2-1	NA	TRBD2	TGTGCCAGCAGCTTACGGGGGGGCGAGAATGAGCAGTTCTTC	CASSLRGGENEQFF
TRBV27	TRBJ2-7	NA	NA	TGTGCCAGCAGTGCCAGCCAGGGGACATTCTACGAGCAGTACTTC	CASSASQGTFYEQYF
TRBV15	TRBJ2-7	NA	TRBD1	TGTGCCACCAGCAGTCGAGGGACAGGGGGCGAATACGAGCAGTACTTC	CATSSRGTGGEYEQYF
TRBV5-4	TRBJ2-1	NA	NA	TGTGCCAGCAGCTTAAGGGGCTCGGCTGGCAATGAGCAGTTCTTC	CASSLRGSAGNEQFF
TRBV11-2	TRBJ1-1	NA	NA	TGTGCCAGCAGCCCGTCAGGATTCAGCACTGAAGCTTTCTTT	CASSPSGFSTEAFF
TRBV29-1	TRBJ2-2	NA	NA	TGCAGCGTTGTCGGGGGAACCGGGGAGCTGTTTTTT	CSVVGGTGELFF
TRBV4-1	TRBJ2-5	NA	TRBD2	TGCGCCAGCAGCCAAGAGGGGGGAGGACTAGAGTACCAAGAGACCCAGTACTTC	CASSQEGGGLEYQETQYF
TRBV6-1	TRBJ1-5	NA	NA	TGTGCCAGCAGTGACGGGTCAGGGTCGTACCAGCCCCAGCATTTT	CASSDGSGSYQPQHF
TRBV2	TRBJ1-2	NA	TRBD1	TGTGCCAGCGGGACAGGGCTCCAAAGGGGCTATGGCTACACCTTC	CASGTGLQRGYGYTF
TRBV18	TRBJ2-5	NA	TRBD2	TGTGCCAGCTCACCACTGACTAGCGGGGGACCGACGCAAGAGACCCAGTACTTC	CASSPLTSGGPTQETQYF
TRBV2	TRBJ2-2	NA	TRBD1	TGTGCCAGCAGTAAGACGCCCGGACAGGGTTTGATCGGGGAGCTGTTTTTT	CASSKTPGQGLIGELFF
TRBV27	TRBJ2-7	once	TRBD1	TGTGCCAGCAGCCCCCGGACAGGGGGCTATGAGCAGTACTTC	CASSPRTGGYEQYF
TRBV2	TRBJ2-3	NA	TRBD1	TGTGCCAGCAGTGGGGACCGGGACAGAAGCACAGATACGCAGTATTTT	CASSGDRDRSTDTQYF
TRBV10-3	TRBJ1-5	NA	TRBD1	TGTGCCATCAGTGAGTCCGGACAGGGGGGTCAGCCCCAGCATTTT	CAISESGQGGQPQHF
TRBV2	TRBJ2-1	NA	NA	TGTGCCAGCATCCTGTCAGGGGTCCCTACCTACAATGAGCAGTTCTTC	CASILSGVPTYNEQFF
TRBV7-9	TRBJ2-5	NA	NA	TGTGCCAGCAGCTTAGAACAGGCGGCTGTGACCCAGTACTTC	CASSLEQAAVTQYF
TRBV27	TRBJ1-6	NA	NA	TGTGCCAGCAGTTTATCCCCCCCGATGAGCTCCTATAATTCACCCCTCCACTTT	CASSLSPPMSSYNSPLHF
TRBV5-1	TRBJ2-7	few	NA	TGCGCCAGCAGCTTGAGGTCGGCCCGGGGCGAGCAGTACTTC	CASSLRSARGEQYF